This T cell receptor beta chain was found in a study of blood T cells in healthy people across ages. General study points: Diversity was higher, and naive CD4+ cells more numerous, in long-lived donors than in aged donors.

V dropped 1 base and J dropped 0 bases, with 10 bases sitting between them. This CDR3 comprises 16 residues. Germline V gene data show CDR1 as LGHNA and CDR2 as YSLEER. PCR was performed a second time for roughly 7 to 12 cycles using a sample-barcoded 5' primer and a J-beta primer mix. TCRdb used MiXCR to reprocess the 5' RACE reads, holding one entry per CDR3 protein. In the table there are 1.5 million to 2 million distinct CDR3 sequences, 35% to 50% of which are singletons. About this clonotype: Its target is unknown.

This TCR came from a human donor in good health. The sequenced sample consisted of blood. The rearrangement links TRBV4-3 to TRBJ2-1; the D gene could be TRBD1 or TRBD2 (5 bases each). Written as DNA, the CDR3 is TGCGCCAGCAGCCAAGCCGGGACCTTCTCCTACAATGAGCAGTTCTTC. Protein: CASSQAGTFSYNEQFF.